Described below is a single T cell receptor beta chain sequence and its context. In the study's own analysis: Estimation of nucleated cell counts relied on the amplification of reference gene primers. Generated by immunoSEQ multiplex PCR, the TCRdb table keeps only in-frame clones and is missing some. For V, J and clone size, that table is used; D and trimming come from the DNA. The repertoire includes roughly 230,000 clones, about 88% of them detected once, and 4% to 5% sits in the top ten. These data are taken from a study of blood T cell repertoires in COVID-19. Study-level background: There were acute and convalescent COVID-19 samples, and they came from the United States, Italy and Spain. T cells, B-cell-depleted T cells, or PBMCs supplied cDNA or gDNA.

V lost 7 bases, J lost 4 bases, and 16 bases stayed unmatched. Germline CDR1 is SGDLS and CDR2 is YYNGEE. This CDR3 spans 18 amino acids. The genes are TRBV9 and TRBJ2-2, with 10 bases fitting TRBD2. Sequencing was done on a sample of peripheral blood. The TCR sequence derives from a woman in her thirties or forties who had recovered from COVID-19. This chain's CDR3 is CASSGEASGGLSTGELFF. The CDR3 DNA reads TGTGCCAGCTCCGGAGAAGCTAGCGGGGGACTCAGCACCGGGGAGCTGTTTTTT.